These 3 T cell receptor beta chains came from one sample sequenced in a study of molecular identifiers for immune sequencing clone quantification (dated by TCRdb to 2017 to 2018). Libraries were constructed by PCR. The instrument was an Illumina HiSeq 4000. In TCRdb, the public reads were trimmed at Q25 with fastp and aligned with MiXCR, with productive beta chains retained. Every CDR3 protein is listed once, alongside the most common genes and DNA of its rows. The sample has 60,000 to 70,000 distinct CDR3 sequences on record, 15% to 20% of them singletons. Approximately 1.5% of the sample is held by the ten biggest clonotypes. Sequencing was performed on naive CD8+ T cells from blood, with Jurkat cell RNA spiked in. This sample's cell subset or site label indicates: FACS-sorted CD8+CD4-CCR7+CD45RA+ naive T cells. These receptors all come from a human donor in good health. Some libraries in this study had Jurkat cell RNA spiked in.

This clonotype was counted ten times or more. The genes are TRBV28 and TRBJ2-7, with TRBD2 matching over 8 bases. The junction had 22 bases not matched to a gene; V was cut back by 5 bases and J by 7 bases. Germline V lookup: CDR1 MDHEN, CDR2 SYDVKM. The CDR3 spans 18 residues. The CDR3 sequence is CASSPLKGTSISVGEQYF. DNA for the CDR3: TGTGCCAGCAGTCCACTCAAAGGGACTAGTATTAGTGTTGGGGAGCAGTACTTC.

In this sample, this clonotype turned up many times. CDR3 amino acids: CATGDGGVYYGYTF. Here the CDR3 DNA reads TGTGCCACCGGGGACGGAGGGGTCTACTATGGCTACACCTTC. The rearrangement uses TRBV6-5 and TRBJ1-2, with D perhaps TRBD1 (5 bases). Trimming cost V 10 bases and J 3 bases, with 18 bases left between them. The CDR3 runs to 14 residues. Germline V gene sequence: CDR1 MNHEY, CDR2 SVGAGI.

This clonotype was counted only a few times. This may be a read error, as it is one base from a much larger clone. As the CDR3 is not closed by the conserved phenylalanine or tryptophan, this likely results from a read error. J is TRBJ1-2 and V is TRBV29-1; no clear D gene. Looked up from germline, CDR1 is SQVTM and CDR2 is ANQGSEA. V lost 7 bases to trimming and J lost 5 bases, with 17 bases between them. The CDR3 runs to 13 residues. The CDR3, as DNA: TGCAGCGCCCGCCAGAGTCTTCAGTATGGCTACACCCTC. Translated, it gives CSARQSLQYGYTL.